This T cell receptor beta chain was sequenced for a study of cytomegalovirus exposure and HLA in healthy donors. The CDR3 contains 13 residues. With 4 bases removed from V and 2 bases from J, the gap between germline ends came to 8 bases. Germline loops: CDR1 LGHNA, CDR2 YNFKEQ. A multiplex PCR was run with 60 Vbeta primers and 13 Jbeta primers. Generated by immunoSEQ multiplex PCR, the TCRdb table keeps only in-frame clones and is missing some. The sample carries about 120,000 clones, under 12% recorded once. The source of this sequence is a woman aged 18-35 years in good health and CMV-seropositive. Specimen: PBMCs. This sequence joins TRBV4-2 and TRBJ2-5; the D gene is possibly TRBD2 (5 bases). Written as DNA, the CDR3 is TGTGCCAGCAGCCCGACGGGACAAGAGACCCAGTACTTC. This translates into CASSPTGQETQYF.